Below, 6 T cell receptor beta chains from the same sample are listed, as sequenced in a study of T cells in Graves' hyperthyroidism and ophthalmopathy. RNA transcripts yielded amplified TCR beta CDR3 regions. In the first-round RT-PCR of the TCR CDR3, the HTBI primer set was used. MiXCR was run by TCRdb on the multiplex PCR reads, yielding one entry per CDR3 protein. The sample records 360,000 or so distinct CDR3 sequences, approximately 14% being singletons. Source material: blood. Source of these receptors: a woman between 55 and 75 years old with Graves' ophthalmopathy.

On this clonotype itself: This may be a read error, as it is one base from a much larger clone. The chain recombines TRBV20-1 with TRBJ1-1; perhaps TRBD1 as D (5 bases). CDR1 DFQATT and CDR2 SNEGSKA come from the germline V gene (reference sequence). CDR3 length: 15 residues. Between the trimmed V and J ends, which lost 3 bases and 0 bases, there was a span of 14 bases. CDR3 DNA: TGCAGTGCTAGTTGTCCGTCAGGGTTGAACACTGAAGCTTTCTTT. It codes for CSASCPSGLNTEAFF.

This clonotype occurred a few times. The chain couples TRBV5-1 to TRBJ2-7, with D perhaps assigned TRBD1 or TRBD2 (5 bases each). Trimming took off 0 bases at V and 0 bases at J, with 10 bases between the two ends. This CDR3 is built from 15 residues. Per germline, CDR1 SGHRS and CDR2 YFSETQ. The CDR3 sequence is CASSLEPGLSYEQYF. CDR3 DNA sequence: TGCGCCAGCAGCTTGGAACCGGGGCTCTCCTACGAGCAGTACTTC.

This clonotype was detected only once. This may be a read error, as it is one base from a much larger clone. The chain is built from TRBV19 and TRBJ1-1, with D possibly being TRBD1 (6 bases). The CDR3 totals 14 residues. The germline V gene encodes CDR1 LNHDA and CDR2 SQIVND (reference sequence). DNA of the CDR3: TGTGCCAGTAGTACCCAGGGGCCGAACACTGAAGCTTTATTT. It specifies CASSTQGPNTEALF.

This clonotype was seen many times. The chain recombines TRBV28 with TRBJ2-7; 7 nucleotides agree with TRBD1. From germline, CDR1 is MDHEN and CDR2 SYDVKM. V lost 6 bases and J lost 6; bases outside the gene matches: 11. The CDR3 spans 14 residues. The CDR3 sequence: CASSGNRGHIEQYF. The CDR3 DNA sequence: TGTGCCAGCAGCGGGAACAGGGGCCATATCGAGCAGTACTTC.

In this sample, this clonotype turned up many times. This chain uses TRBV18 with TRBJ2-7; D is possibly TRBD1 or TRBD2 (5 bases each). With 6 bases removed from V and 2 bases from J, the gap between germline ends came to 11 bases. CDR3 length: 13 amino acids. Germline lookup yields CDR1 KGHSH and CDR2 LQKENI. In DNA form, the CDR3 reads TGTGCCAGCTCGGGGACCCAAACCTACGAGCAGTACTTC. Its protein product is CASSGTQTYEQYF. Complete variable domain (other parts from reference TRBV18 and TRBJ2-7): NAGVMQNPRHLVRRRGQEARLRCSPMKGHSHVYWYRQLPEEGLKFMVYLQKENIIDESGMPKERFSAEFPKEGPSILRIQQVVRGDSAAYFCASSGTQTYEQYFGPGTRLTVT.

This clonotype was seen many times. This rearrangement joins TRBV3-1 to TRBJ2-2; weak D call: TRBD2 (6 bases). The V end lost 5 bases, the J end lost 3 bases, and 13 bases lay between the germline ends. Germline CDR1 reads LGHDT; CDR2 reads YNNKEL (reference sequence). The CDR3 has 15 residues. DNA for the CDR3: TGTGCCAGCAGCGTAGCCGGGACTGACACCGGGGAGCTGTTTTTT. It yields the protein CASSVAGTDTGELFF. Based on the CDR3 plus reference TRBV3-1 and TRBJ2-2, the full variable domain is DTAVSQTPKYLVTQMGNDKSIKCEQNLGHDTMYWYKQDSKKFLKIMFSYNNKELIINETVPNRFSPKSPDKAHLNLHINSLELGDSAVYFCASSVAGTDTGELFFGEGSRLTVL.